In this sample, the clone carrying this T cell receptor beta chain turned up many times. The antigen is not known. This entry belongs to a study of blood T cells in healthy people across ages. Study-wide findings and caveats: Per million T cells, TCR beta diversity dropped roughly linearly as age increased.

Germline V CDR1 and CDR2: SGHRS, YFSETQ. The germline V and J ends were trimmed by 0 bases and 0 bases, with 16 bases remaining between them. The CDR3 length is 17 residues. Donors each provided 9.5 to 10 milliliters of peripheral blood. It was with a sample-barcoded 5' primer and a J-beta primer mix that a second PCR of about 6 to 12 cycles was run. Tags on each cDNA molecule came from a template-switch adaptor with 12 random nucleotides. MiXCR, applied by TCRdb to the 5' RACE reads, yields one record per CDR3 protein. The table includes roughly 650,000 distinct CDR3 sequences, approximately 29% detected once.

The chain recombines TRBV5-1 with TRBJ2-7; D may be TRBD1 (6 bases). The TCR sequence derives from a woman at least 80 years old in good health. The sample was blood. The CDR3 loop reads CASSLEQGITSSYEQYF. The CDR3 DNA reads as TGCGCCAGCAGCTTGGAACAGGGAATAACAAGCTCCTACGAGCAGTACTTC.